This T cell receptor beta chain was sequenced in a study of early T cells in non-severe SARS-CoV-2 infection (dated by TCRdb to about 2021). Regarding the research as a whole: Because TCR sequencing was done on bulk RNA from unsorted whole blood, the alpha and beta chains could not be paired. What the work shows at the level of the full study, not this receptor alone: Matching against VDJdb was skewed toward anti-spike CD8 responses, likely underestimated virus-specific expansions, and missed private and CD4 specificities.

The CDR3 numbers 17 residues from cysteine through phenylalanine. Left in the record is the CDR3 DNA by itself, 51 bases read in frame from the first base. At the junction V is shortened by 1 base and J by 0 bases, with 13 bases in between. CDR1 is given as LGHNA and CDR2 as YNFKEQ, both from the germline V gene. A case-control design nested within a healthcare worker cohort in London, UK, was used, with weekly nasopharyngeal swab PCR tests and blood sampling performed. Healthcare workers were recruited between 23 and 31 March 2020, during the week of the UK lockdown, and were followed weekly for up to 16 weeks. Notes on this clonotype: What antigen it recognizes has not been identified. No much larger clonotype is one base removed from it; base qualities were not supplied.

The library came from 5' RACE. For sequencing, a NextSeq 500 was employed. To correct for sequencing error and PCR bias, the TCR library protocol tagged individual cDNA molecules with unique molecular identifiers. TCR alpha and beta chains were both sequenced, and the abundances of alpha and beta sequences in each sample were closely correlated with each other. Per the authors' processing: Decombinator V4 was used to annotate the V gene, J gene and CDR3 of the TCR sequences. Expanded TCRs were defined as changing significantly between any two time points under a Poisson model with p below 0.0001. TCR abundances were normalised to the total number of TCRs sequenced per sample and were expressed as counts per million. MAIT TCRs were defined by TRAV1-2 paired with TRAJ12, TRAJ20 or TRAJ33, and iNKT TCRs by TRAV10 paired with TRAJ18. VDJdb, accessed on 1 November 2021, was searched for TCRs annotated for CMV, EBV and SARS-CoV-2, and TCRs annotated for more than one antigen were excluded. TCRdb reran the public reads through fastp at Q25 and MiXCR, keeping productive beta chains. Under each unique CDR3 protein, matching rows form one entry showing the most common genes and DNA. For this entry, the V and J calls and clone size follow TCRdb and not the study's own pipeline. For this sample the table gives some 54,000 distinct CDR3 sequences, of which around 10% were detected only once. Approximately 13% of the sample is taken by the ten largest.

Recombination linked TRBV4-2 to TRBJ2-1; the D gene is not confidently resolved. The sequenced material came from whole blood. The source of this sequence is an adult who was a healthcare worker with PCR-confirmed SARS-CoV-2 infection or an uninfected control (not recorded which). The CDR3 loop reads CASSQGVGLSSYNEQFF. The DNA sequence is as follows: TGTGCCAGCAGCCAAGGGGTGGGCCTCAGCTCCTACAATGAGCAGTTCTTC.